This is a list of T cell receptor beta chains from one sample in a study of blood T cell repertoires in COVID-19. Method: immunoSEQ multiplex PCR; TCRdb's copy keeps in-frame clones and lacks some. The table has approximately 360,000 clones, almost 90% seen once. Sequencing was done on a sample of peripheral blood. The receptors shown here come from a man between 18 and 35 years old with active or convalescent COVID-19. Each CDR3 is given with its conserved first and last residue. A D gene is named only where the DNA matches it firmly. Size tells how often a clone was seen (once, few, many) or the class of an expanded clone, and some rows leave it out.

d_call	v_call	j_call	clone_size	cdr3_aa	cdr3_nt
NA	TRBV7-9	TRBJ1-1	NA	CASSYNRKGDTEAFF	TGTGCCAGCAGTTACAACAGGAAAGGAGACACTGAAGCTTTCTTT
NA	TRBV28	TRBJ1-2	NA	CASSLGWAIGYTF	TGTGCCAGCAGTTTAGGGTGGGCGATTGGCTACACCTTC
TRBD1	TRBV7-9	TRBJ2-2	NA	CAAAEDRVVSGELFF	TGTGCCGCAGCTGAAGACAGGGTGGTATCCGGGGAGCTGTTTTTT
NA	TRBV28	TRBJ1-2	NA	CASSAQRGYGYTF	TGTGCCAGCAGTGCCCAGCGGGGCTATGGCTACACCTTC
NA	TRBV6-5	TRBJ2-1	NA	CASSPLGGLNEQFF	TGTGCCAGCAGCCCCCTTGGAGGGTTGAATGAGCAGTTCTTC
NA	TRBV6-5	TRBJ1-1	NA	CASGLSLNTEAFF	TGTGCCAGCGGACTGAGTTTGAACACTGAAGCTTTCTTT
NA	TRBV3-1/TRBV3-2	TRBJ2-3	NA	CASATLRQGSSSDTQYF	TGTGCCAGCGCTACCCTACGGCAAGGGAGTAGTTCAGATACGCAGTATTTT
TRBD2	TRBV19	TRBJ2-5	NA	CASSIQGLAGETQYF	TGTGCCAGTAGTATTCAGGGACTAGCAGGGGAGACCCAGTACTTC
TRBD1	TRBV25-1	TRBJ1-1	NA	CASSRQGARTEAFF	TGTGCCAGCAGTCGACAGGGGGCGCGGACTGAAGCTTTCTTT
TRBD1	TRBV11-3	TRBJ2-1	NA	CASSLGTGNEQFF	TGTGCCAGCAGCTTAGGGACAGGAAATGAGCAGTTCTTC
NA	TRBV5-1	TRBJ2-7	NA	CASRDTGSYEQYF	TGCGCCAGCCGGGACACGGGTTCCTACGAGCAGTACTTC
NA	TRBV5-6	TRBJ1-4	once	CASSFWGPNEKLFF	TGTGCCAGCAGCTTTTGGGGGCCTAATGAAAAACTGTTTTTT
TRBD1	TRBV7-3	TRBJ1-1	NA	CASSPRGQRNTEAFF	TGTGCCAGCAGCCCACGGGGACAGAGGAACACTGAAGCTTTCTTT
NA	TRBV7-2	TRBJ1-2	NA	CASSPSTGITYGYTF	TGTGCCAGCAGCCCATCCACAGGGATAACCTATGGCTACACCTTC
NA	TRBV20-1	TRBJ1-5	NA	CSASIALTDSNQPQHF	TGCAGTGCTAGTATCGCTTTAACAGATAGCAATCAGCCCCAGCATTTT
NA	TRBV6-6	TRBJ1-3	NA	CASSYSGRGGNTIYF	TGTGCCAGCAGTTACTCTGGCCGCGGGGGAAACACCATATATTTT
TRBD1	TRBV3-1/TRBV3-2	TRBJ2-3	NA	CASSRQGASTDTQYF	TGTGCCAGCAGCCGACAGGGGGCAAGCACAGATACGCAGTATTTT
NA	TRBV18	TRBJ1-4	NA	CASSSIPGETNEKLFF	TGTGCCAGCTCATCGATCCCCGGGGAAACTAATGAAAAACTGTTTTTT
TRBD2	TRBV29-1	TRBJ2-1	NA	CSVGGGYNEQFF	TGCAGCGTTGGGGGGGGCTACAATGAGCAGTTCTTC
NA	TRBV30	TRBJ2-1	NA	CARADDDEQFF	TGTGCTCGCGCGGATGACGATGAGCAGTTCTTC
NA	TRBV27	TRBJ1-4	NA	CASSSHRKGNGEKLFF	TGTGCCAGCAGTTCCCACAGGAAAGGGAACGGTGAAAAACTGTTTTTT
NA	TRBV7-6	TRBJ2-3	NA	CASSLGTSNTDTQYF	TGTGCCAGCAGCCTCGGGACTTCTAACACAGATACGCAGTATTTT
TRBD1	TRBV29-1	TRBJ1-5	NA	CSVTGANSNQPQHF	TGCAGCGTTACAGGGGCTAATAGCAATCAGCCCCAGCATTTT
NA	TRBV5-6	TRBJ2-7	once	CASSLNHYEQYF	TGTGCCAGCAGCCTAAACCATTACGAGCAGTACTTC
NA	TRBV4-2	TRBJ2-3	NA	CASSQVSGRLSDTQYF	TGTGCCAGCAGCCAAGTGTCAGGGAGGCTTTCAGATACGCAGTATTTT
TRBD2	TRBV5-3	TRBJ2-7	NA	CARTPTSGRPTYEQYF	TGTGCCAGAACCCCGACTAGCGGGAGGCCCACCTACGAGCAGTACTTC
NA	TRBV5-1	TRBJ2-3	NA	CASSLGPSGTDTQYF	TGCGCCAGCAGCTTGGGTCCCTCCGGCACAGATACGCAGTATTTT
NA	TRBV29-1	TRBJ2-1	NA	CSVETGLSYNEQFF	TGCAGCGTTGAGACAGGCTTGAGCTACAATGAGCAGTTCTTC
TRBD2	TRBV7-2	TRBJ2-7	NA	CASSGTRGLAGVSYEQYF	TGTGCCAGCAGCGGAACAAGGGGTTTAGCGGGGGTCTCCTACGAGCAGTACTTC
NA	TRBV20-1	TRBJ2-2	NA	CSASIGGVTGELFF	TGCAGTGCTAGTATCGGGGGAGTCACCGGGGAGCTGTTTTTT
NA	TRBV9	TRBJ1-1	NA	CASRSLGQGTEAFF	TGTGCCAGCAGGTCACTGGGGCAAGGCACTGAAGCTTTCTTT
TRBD2	TRBV7-9	TRBJ2-1	few	CASSLGGGGGNEQFF	TGTGCCAGCAGCTTAGGCGGCGGGGGGGGCAATGAGCAGTTCTTC
NA	TRBV18	TRBJ1-5	NA	CASSPQGYNQPQHF	TGTGCCAGCTCACCACAGGGGTACAATCAGCCCCAGCATTTT
TRBD1	TRBV6-5	TRBJ1-2	NA	CASSRGTGEFGYTF	TGTGCCAGCAGTCGAGGGACAGGGGAATTTGGCTACACCTTC
NA	TRBV3-1/TRBV3-2	TRBJ2-2	NA	CASSQDLGSGVNTGELFF	TGTGCCAGCAGCCAAGATCTTGGTTCCGGGGTCAACACCGGGGAGCTGTTTTTT
TRBD2	TRBV5-8	TRBJ2-5	NA	CASSPQERGVETQYF	TGTGCCAGCAGCCCGCAGGAGCGGGGGGTGGAGACCCAGTACTTC
NA	TRBV3-1/TRBV3-2	TRBJ2-7	NA	CASSPRPLPSEQYF	TGTGCCAGCAGCCCCCGTCCCCTCCCGAGCGAGCAGTACTTC
NA	TRBV2	TRBJ1-1	NA	CASSANRANTEAFF	TGTGCCAGCAGCGCGAACAGGGCGAACACTGAAGCTTTCTTT
NA	TRBV7-2	TRBJ2-3	NA	CASSLTVVTDTQYF	TGTGCCAGCAGCTTAACTGTAGTGACAGATACGCAGTATTTT
TRBD2	TRBV6-5	TRBJ2-5	NA	CASLPSGGYQETQYF	TGTGCCAGCCTTCCTAGCGGGGGTTATCAAGAGACCCAGTACTTC
NA	TRBV21-1	TRBJ1-5	NA	CASSKGDRDRTNQPQHF	TGTGCCAGCAGCAAAGGGGACCGGGACAGAACTAATCAGCCCCAGCATTTT
NA	TRBV6-6	TRBJ1-5	NA	CASSISQNQPQHF	TGTGCCAGCAGTATTTCTCAGAATCAGCCCCAGCATTTT
TRBD2	TRBV4-3	TRBJ2-7	NA	CASSQGRGGTYEQYF	TGCGCCAGCAGCCAAGGCCGCGGGGGAACCTACGAGCAGTACTTC
NA	TRBV4-1	TRBJ1-2	NA	CASSQDLAQTFRGYTF	TGCGCCAGCAGCCAAGATCTGGCACAGACCTTTCGGGGCTACACCTTC